Sequencing of this T cell receptor beta chain was carried out in a study of cytomegalovirus exposure and HLA in healthy donors. General observations from the study: Common viral pathogens were later found to be apparently linked to several of the most significant clusters. The authors considered a cluster of highly shared sequence variants likely to be a sequencing artifact.

V trimming: 4 bases; J trimming: 5 bases; junction bases outside the gene matches: 14. This CDR3 is built from 17 residues. Germline V gene sequence: CDR1 LGHNA, CDR2 YNFKEQ. Primers included in the PCR were 60 Vbeta and 13 Jbeta primers. Assay used: immunoSEQ multiplex PCR; TCRdb lists only in-frame clones, some missing. Of roughly 180,000 clones listed, 80% to 90% were seen once; the top ten hold roughly 0.75%. As regards this clone: The antigen remains unidentified.

Source material: PBMCs. This TCR was sampled from a woman between 18 and 29 years old in good health and CMV-seronegative. V is TRBV4-2 and J is TRBJ2-1; 7 positions agree with TRBD1. In DNA, the CDR3 is TGTGCCAGCAGCCGAAGTACAGGGGCCAACTTTGACAATGAGCAGTTCTTC. It codes for CASSRSTGANFDNEQFF.